The rows below give T cell receptor beta chains drawn from one sample of a study of shared clonotypes between healthy human individuals. The data were produced by immunoSEQ multiplex PCR, yet TCRdb's version contains in-frame clones alone and is incomplete. This sample has about 1 million clones, with approximately 68% found just once. The sample comprised memory CD4+ T cells sorted from blood. These receptors all come from a young man in good health. Each CDR3 is given with its conserved first and last residue. D genes are given only for firm matches. Size is omitted from some rows. Given values are once, few, many or a class for expanded clones.

TRBJ2-1	-	TRBV29-1	-	CSVIGGFNEQFF	TGCAGCGTCATAGGGGGGTTCAATGAGCAGTTCTTC
TRBJ1-2	-	TRBV7-2	-	CASSLSAQSFYGYTF	TGTGCCAGCAGCTTATCGGCACAGAGCTTCTATGGCTACACCTTC
TRBJ1-1	-	TRBV7-2	once	CASSLRWGAEAFF	TGTGCCAGCAGCTTAAGGTGGGGAGCTGAAGCTTTCTTT
TRBJ2-7	-	TRBV7-2	-	CASSPEAAKSSYEQYF	TGTGCCAGCAGCCCAGAAGCGGCTAAGAGCTCCTACGAGCAGTACTTC
TRBJ2-2	-	TRBV7-2	few	CASRPDSHTGELFF	TGTGCCAGCAGACCGGATTCCCACACCGGGGAGCTGTTTTTT
TRBJ1-6	-	TRBV5-4	-	CASSLGAGESPLHF	TGTGCCAGCAGCTTGGGTGCAGGGGAATCACCCCTCCACTTT
TRBJ1-1	-	TRBV6-5	-	CASSHKGGAAFF	TGTGCCAGCAGCCACAAGGGAGGGGCGGCTTTCTTT
TRBJ1-3	TRBD1	TRBV10-3	once	CAITGTAGNTIYF	TGTGCCATCACTGGGACAGCTGGAAACACCATATATTTT
TRBJ1-4	-	TRBV28	-	CASSLGDRLNEKLFF	TGTGCCAGCAGTTTAGGTGACAGGCTTAATGAAAAACTGTTTTTT
TRBJ1-4	-	TRBV30	-	CASQGHNEKLFF	TGTGCCTCTCAGGGACATAATGAAAAACTGTTTTTT
TRBJ2-3	TRBD1	TRBV29-1	-	CSVAGQGNTDTQYF	TGCAGCGTCGCGGGACAGGGGAACACAGATACGCAGTATTTT
TRBJ1-2	TRBD1	TRBV25-1	-	CASSERGTGYDYGYTF	TGTGCCAGCAGTGAACGGGGGACAGGGTATGACTATGGCTACACCTTC
TRBJ1-1	TRBD1	TRBV30	-	CAWNRGLTEAFF	TGTGCCTGGAACAGGGGGCTCACTGAAGCTTTCTTT
TRBJ1-1	-	TRBV19	-	CASSIKGVGNTEAFF	TGTGCCAGTAGTATAAAGGGTGTGGGGAACACTGAAGCTTTCTTT
TRBJ1-2	-	TRBV7-2	-	CASSLSPQVSLYGYTF	TGTGCCAGCAGCTTAAGTCCCCAGGTCTCATTATATGGCTACACCTTC
TRBJ1-1	TRBD1	TRBV7-2	-	CASKRDSLNTEAFF	TGTGCCAGCAAAAGGGACAGCTTGAACACTGAAGCTTTCTTT
TRBJ2-2	TRBD1	TRBV29-1	-	CSGRDSNTGELFF	TGCAGTGGCCGGGACAGCAACACCGGGGAGCTGTTTTTT
TRBJ2-2	TRBD1	TRBV10-3	-	CAALQGANTGELFF	TGTGCCGCTCTCCAGGGGGCGAACACCGGGGAGCTGTTTTTT
TRBJ2-3	-	TRBV7-2	-	CASSPRTGGATDTQYF	TGTGCCAGCAGCCCCAGAACCGGGGGAGCCACAGATACGCAGTATTTT
TRBJ1-3	-	TRBV7-2	-	CASSSGGTAQGNTIYF	TGTGCCAGCAGCTCGGGGGGAACGGCACAAGGAAACACCATATATTTT
TRBJ2-7	-	TRBV5-6	-	CASSFRTYLLGYEQYF	TGTGCCAGCAGCTTTCGGACCTATCTTTTAGGCTACGAGCAGTACTTC
TRBJ2-1	-	TRBV12-5	-	CASNRDTYNEQFF	TGTGCCAGTAACCGGGACACTTACAATGAGCAGTTCTTC
TRBJ1-2	TRBD1	TRBV11-2	-	CASSLGTGQGSEGYTF	TGTGCCAGCAGCTTAGGGACGGGACAGGGAAGTGAAGGCTACACCTTC
TRBJ1-2	TRBD1	TRBV5-1	many	CASSQGQGHYGYTF	TGCGCCAGCAGCCAGGGACAGGGTCACTATGGCTACACCTTC
TRBJ1-2	-	TRBV21-1	-	CASSRVETLYGYTF	TGTGCCAGCAGCAGGGTTGAGACCCTCTATGGCTACACCTTC
TRBJ2-7	TRBD1	TRBV29-1	-	CSVDQGARTYEQYF	TGCAGCGTGGACCAGGGGGCAAGAACCTACGAGCAGTACTTC
TRBJ2-2	TRBD1	TRBV5-8	-	CASSTSTGAKRAGELFF	TGTGCCAGCAGCACGTCGACAGGGGCGAAGAGGGCCGGGGAGCTGTTTTTT
TRBJ2-2	TRBD2	TRBV6-8	-	CASSLSGGNRTGELFF	TGTGCCAGCAGTTTAAGCGGGGGAAACCGAACCGGGGAGCTGTTTTTT
TRBJ2-5	-	TRBV2	few	CASGAETQYF	TGTGCCAGCGGGGCCGAGACCCAGTACTTC
TRBJ1-2	-	TRBV6-1	-	CASGQDGRGYGYTF	TGTGCCAGCGGCCAGGACGGCCGAGGTTATGGCTACACCTTC
TRBJ1-5	-	TRBV7-3	-	CASSFGGGLDPVGNQPQHF	TGTGCCAGCAGCTTCGGTGGGGGCCTAGACCCAGTAGGCAATCAGCCCCAGCATTTT
TRBJ2-5	-	TRBV7-7	-	CASSEPGETQYF	TGTGCTAGCAGCGAACCCGGAGAGACCCAGTACTTC
TRBJ1-2	TRBD1	TRBV5-1	once	CASSYQTPGQGGDTF	TGCGCCAGCAGCTACCAAACCCCGGGACAGGGTGGGGACACCTTC
TRBJ2-2	-	TRBV2	-	CASSQPRATGELFF	TGTGCCAGCAGTCAACCCCGGGCCACCGGGGAGCTGTTTTTT